This passage covers 28 T cell receptor beta chains from one sample sequenced in a study of T-cell reconstitution after alpha-beta-depleted transplantation in children. Unique molecular identifiers featured in how the TCRbeta library was prepared. One entry per CDR3 protein, called by TCRdb with MiXCR from the PCR reads. Here the sample spans 210,000 or so distinct CDR3 sequences, roughly 10% being singletons. Specimen: PBMCs, collected before TCRalphabeta/CD19-depleted stem cell transplant. The source is a child less than two years old with acute myeloid leukemia, due to receive a stem cell transplant.

There are many counts of this clonotype. Germline and junction disagree at one end, which may indicate a read error. The chain recombines TRBV27 with TRBJ1-5; 9 bases map to TRBD1. Germline CDR1 is MNHEY and CDR2 is SMNVEV (reference sequence). The CDR3 totals 16 residues. This chain's CDR3 is CASSISGTGKNQPQHF. The CDR3 coding sequence is TGTGCCAGCAGTATATCCGGGACAGGGAAGAATCAGCCCCAGCATTTT.

This chain joins TRBV14 and TRBJ2-1; TRBD2 is a possible D gene (7 bases). CDR1 and CDR2 from the germline V gene are SGHDN and FVKESK. This CDR3 is built from 18 residues. V dropped 0 bases and J dropped 4 bases, with 19 bases sitting between them. The CDR3 spells CASSQEIWGGANYNEQFF. CDR3 bases: TGTGCCAGCAGCCAAGAGATTTGGGGGGGGGCGAATTACAATGAGCAGTTCTTC.

The sample holds many counts of this clonotype. The chain recombines TRBV5-1 with TRBJ2-2, with TRBD1 matching 8 bases. Germline CDR1 reads SGHRS; CDR2 reads YFSETQ. The CDR3 runs 15 residues. V shed 4 bases, J shed 7 bases, and the junction held 9 bases outside the gene matches. The CDR3 is CASSPGTGTVGELFF. DNA for the CDR3: TGCGCCAGCAGCCCCGGGACAGGTACCGTCGGGGAGCTGTTTTTT. Full variable domain (remainder filled in from reference TRBV5-1 and TRBJ2-2): KAGVTQTPRYLIKTRGQQVTLSCSPISGHRSVSWYQQTPGQGLQFLFEYFSETQRNKGNFPGRFSGRQFSNSRSEMNVSTLELGDSALYLCASSPGTGTVGELFFGEGSRLTVL.

This clonotype has only a few counts. This chain connects TRBV7-8 to TRBJ2-5; D gene uncertain. The CDR3 runs 12 residues. Trimming stripped 5 bases from V and 5 bases from J, with 9 bases between. Germline loops: CDR1 SGHVS, CDR2 FQNEAQ. The chain's CDR3 is CASSPYGETQYF. The CDR3 coding sequence is TGTGCCAGCAGCCCCTATGGCGAGACCCAGTACTTC.

This clonotype was recorded at least ten times. The chain couples TRBV12-3 or TRBV12-4 to TRBJ1-3; TRBD1 agrees at 7 bases. The CDR3 spans 16 residues. J gave up 2 bases and V 3 bases, and 7 bases lay outside the gene matches. The CDR3 DNA reads TGTGCCAGCAGTTTTAGTGGGACAGTAACTGGAAACACCATATATTTT. Its translation: CASSFSGTVTGNTIYF.

To note about this clonotype: Compared with germline, one end of the junction differs, possibly owing to a read error. The rearrangement links TRBV7-8 to TRBJ2-2; D tentatively fits TRBD1 or TRBD2 (6 bases each). This CDR3 is built from 15 residues. CDR1 is SGHVS and CDR2 is FQNEAQ in the germline V gene. CDR3 DNA sequence: TGTGCCAGCAGCTTAGGAGGGGGGTACACCGAGGAGCTGTTTTTT. As protein: CASSLGGGYTEELFF.

This clonotype was observed many times. The V and J genes are TRBV28 and TRBJ1-5, with D hard to call. The CDR3 consists of 12 residues. The germline V gene encodes CDR1 MDHEN and CDR2 SYDVKM. V was shortened by 8 bases and J by 7 bases, with 12 bases between the two germline ends. CDR3 loop: CASWGVNQPQHF. DNA for the CDR3: TGTGCCAGCTGGGGAGTCAACCAGCCCCAGCATTTT.

This clonotype was detected many times. V and J are TRBV2 and TRBJ2-7, with 13 bases lining up with TRBD2. After removal of 6 bases from V and 4 bases from J, the junction contained 0 bases not matched to a gene. The CDR3 runs to 13 residues. Germline V CDR1 and CDR2: SNHLY, FYNNEI. CDR3 sequence (DNA): TGTGCCAGCAGGACTAGCGGGAGGTACGAGCAGTACTTC. Protein sequence: CASRTSGRYEQYF. The complete variable domain, with remaining parts taken from reference TRBV2 and TRBJ2-7, reads EPEVTQTPSHQVTQMGQEVILRCVPISNHLYFYWYRQILGQKVEFLVSFYNNEISEKSEIFDDQFSVERPDGSNFTLKIRSTKLEDSAMYFCASRTSGRYEQYFGPGTRLTVT.

This clonotype was recorded many times. V is TRBV11-2 and J is TRBJ2-5; 11 nucleotides line up with TRBD2. The germline V gene has CDR1 SGHAT and CDR2 FQNNGV. The CDR3 sequence is 20 residues long. Germline trimming cut 1 base from V and 2 bases from J; bases unmatched to any gene: 15. The CDR3 bases are TGTGCCAGCAGCTTAGGAGGCCTCTGGGCTAGCGGGGGGCTTCAAGAGACCCAGTACTTC. Its translation: CASSLGGLWASGGLQETQYF.

DNA of the CDR3: TGTGCCAGCAGCTCACTACAGGGGGCCGGGGAAAAACTGTTTTTT. This gives the protein CASSSLQGAGEKLFF. The chain has TRBV11-2 and TRBJ1-4; 9 bases map to TRBD1. The length of the CDR3 is 15 residues. Per the germline V gene, CDR1 is SGHAT and CDR2 is FQNNGV. V was clipped by 4 bases and J by 8 bases; unmatched bases: 8.

This clonotype was counted only a few times. J is TRBJ1-1 and V is TRBV10-2; 9 bases are a match to TRBD1. This CDR3 spans 13 amino acids. The junction had 5 bases not matched to a gene; V was cut back by 8 bases and J by 4 bases. CDR1 and CDR2 (germline): WSHSY, SAAADI. The CDR3 loop reads CASGDRGSTEAFF. CDR3 DNA sequence: TGCGCCAGCGGAGACAGGGGGAGCACTGAAGCTTTCTTT.

This clonotype showed up many times. The V call is TRBV2, the J call TRBJ2-5; 7 bases line up with TRBD1. Germline CDR1 is SNHLY and CDR2 is FYNNEI. V trimming: 3 bases; J trimming: 5 bases; junction bases outside the gene matches: 9. The CDR3 consists of 15 residues. For the CDR3, the DNA is TGTGCCAGCAGTGACCCCGACAGGGTAGGCGAGACCCAGTACTTC. Its protein product is CASSDPDRVGETQYF.

This clonotype was seen many times. J is TRBJ2-5 and V is TRBV20-1; 8 positions agree with TRBD2. Looked up from germline, CDR1 is DFQATT and CDR2 is SNEGSKA (reference sequence). This CDR3 has 13 amino acids. J was trimmed by 1 base and V by 7 bases; bases with no gene match: 5. The CDR3 bases are TGCAGTGGGCGGCGGGGGGCCCAAGAGACCCAGTACTTC. This encodes CSGRRGAQETQYF.

V and J are TRBV18 and TRBJ2-1; tentative D call: TRBD2 (6 bases). V was cut by 1 base and J by 5 bases, with 12 bases left in between. This CDR3 comprises 15 residues. Germline CDR1 and CDR2: KGHSH and LQKENI. The CDR3 region is CASSPLRGPDNEQFF. Written as DNA, the CDR3 is TGTGCCAGCTCACCACTGCGGGGACCCGACAATGAGCAGTTCTTC. The full variable domain, its missing parts supplied by reference TRBV18 and TRBJ2-1, is NAGVMQNPRHLVRRRGQEARLRCSPMKGHSHVYWYRQLPEEGLKFMVYLQKENIIDESGMPKERFSAEFPKEGPSILRIQQVVRGDSAAYFCASSPLRGPDNEQFFGPGTRLTVL.

This clonotype came up many times. This chain uses TRBV20-1 with TRBJ2-1; 10 nucleotides match TRBD2. The CDR3 spans 15 residues. CDR1 DFQATT and CDR2 SNEGSKA come from the germline V gene (reference sequence). Germline trimming cut 6 bases from V and 3 bases from J; bases unmatched to any gene: 8. The DNA of the CDR3 is TGCAGTGCCCCTGGGGGGACTAGCGTCTACAATGAGCAGTTCTTC. As protein: CSAPGGTSVYNEQFF.

V gene TRBV12-3 or TRBV12-4 combines with J gene TRBJ1-2, with D tentatively TRBD1 (6 bases). Trimming removed 2 bases at V and 5 bases at J, with 15 bases between. The CDR3 runs to 15 residues. CDR3 nucleotides: TGTGCCAGCAGTTTAATATCCAGGACAGAATATGGCTACACCTTC. Translation gives CASSLISRTEYGYTF.

This clonotype appeared many times. This chain uses TRBV6-1 with TRBJ2-7; the D gene is possibly TRBD2 (5 bases). Trimming removed 5 bases from V and 3 bases from J, with 14 bases in between. Germline V gene lookup returns CDR1 MNHNS and CDR2 SASEGT. This CDR3 contains 14 residues. The CDR3 is CASSLGVGLYEQYF. The CDR3 DNA is TGTGCCAGCAGTCTGGGAGTAGGGCTCTACGAGCAGTACTTC.

This clonotype occurred many times. This chain links TRBV19 with TRBJ2-4; 7 bases are shared with TRBD1. Germline loops: CDR1 LNHDA, CDR2 SQIVND (reference sequence). V shed 1 base, J shed 4 bases, and the junction held 1 base outside the gene matches. CDR3 length: 14 residues. The CDR3 DNA reads TGTGCCAGTAGTATAGCCAGGGGGAAAAACATTCAGTACTTC. Protein product: CASSIARGKNIQYF.

This clonotype was counted many times. J is TRBJ1-1 and V is TRBV18; a possible D gene is TRBD1 (5 bases). Between the trimmed V and J ends, which lost 4 bases and 4 bases, there was a span of 16 bases. Germline V gives CDR1 KGHSH, CDR2 LQKENI. The CDR3 has 15 residues. CDR3 loop: CASSLLRQRGTEAFF. The CDR3 DNA reads as TGTGCCAGCTCACTCCTTCGACAAAGGGGCACTGAAGCTTTCTTT.

There are many counts of this clonotype. The genes are TRBV18 and TRBJ1-2, with no clear D. CDR3 size: 13 residues. Germline V gene sequence: CDR1 KGHSH, CDR2 LQKENI. Trimming took off 5 bases at V and 0 bases at J, with 7 bases between the two ends. CDR3 coding DNA: TGTGCCAGCTCAGACGGGCCTAACTATGGCTACACCTTC. Protein product: CASSDGPNYGYTF.

The rearrangement links TRBV5-4 to TRBJ1-1; D not certain. The V end was cut by 0 bases, the J end by 5 bases, with 8 bases between. Germline V gives CDR1 SGHNT, CDR2 YYREEE (reference sequence). The CDR3 is 13 amino acids. CDR3: CASSLGVITEAFF. The CDR3 DNA reads TGTGCCAGCAGCTTGGGTGTGATAACTGAAGCTTTCTTT.

At least ten counts were recorded for this clonotype. The chain links TRBV5-1 to TRBJ2-7; a possible D gene is TRBD2 (6 bases). The CDR3 has 14 amino acids. CDR1 is SGHRS, CDR2 YFSETQ, per germline. V lost 2 bases, J lost 2 bases, and 11 bases lay in between. The CDR3 DNA is TGCGCCAGCAGCTTAGCCGGGACTCCCTACGAGCAGTACTTC. The encoded protein is CASSLAGTPYEQYF.

This clonotype has only a few counts. V is TRBV5-1 and J is TRBJ1-5; D may be TRBD1 (5 bases). CDR3 length: 13 amino acids. V shed 0 bases and J shed 7 bases, with 8 bases lying between them. Germline V gene sequence: CDR1 SGHRS, CDR2 YFSETQ. The CDR3 coding sequence is TGCGCCAGCAGCTTGGCTCAGGGACAGCCCCAGCATTTT. Protein product: CASSLAQGQPQHF.

Many counts were recorded for this clonotype. The chain joins TRBV20-1 to TRBJ2-1, with a weak D call TRBD2 (6 bases). CDR3 length equals 14 residues. The germline V gene has CDR1 DFQATT and CDR2 SNEGSKA (reference sequence). Between the trimmed V and J ends, which lost 1 base and 9 bases, there was a span of 16 bases. The CDR3, as DNA: TGCAGTGCTAGAGCCGGGACTCACCACATTGAGCAGTTCTTC. Its translation is CSARAGTHHIEQFF.

This clonotype has a count of ten or more. The chain recombines TRBV29-1 with TRBJ2-1; TRBD2 matches at 9 bases. This CDR3 spans 13 amino acids. Trimming took 7 bases from V and 10 from J; bases not matched to a gene: 11. CDR1 SQVTM and CDR2 ANQGSEA come from the germline V gene. CDR3 nucleotides: TGCAGCGGGGGAGGGACTAGCTCGGGCGAGCAGTTCTTC. This translates into CSGGGTSSGEQFF.

Ten or more counts support this clonotype. The rearrangement uses TRBV5-1 and TRBJ2-1, with a possible D match to TRBD1 (6 bases). The CDR3 has 15 residues. The germline V and J ends were trimmed by 2 bases and 10 bases, with 19 bases remaining between them. The germline CDR1 and CDR2 sequences are SGHRS and YFSETQ. The CDR3 DNA follows: TGCGCCAGCAGCTTTGCAGGGGACGCCGCTGGGGAGCAGTTCTTC. This sequence encodes CASSFAGDAAGEQFF.

This clonotype has more than one count but fewer than ten. J is TRBJ1-5 and V is TRBV4-1; perhaps TRBD1 as D (5 bases). Germline CDR1 reads MGHRA; CDR2 reads YSYEKL. The CDR3 covers 16 residues. With 1 base removed from V and 11 bases from J, the gap between germline ends came to 21 bases. CDR3 sequence: CASSQVGQLGRMSQHF. DNA of the CDR3: TGCGCCAGCAGCCAAGTGGGGCAGCTTGGAAGGATGTCCCAGCATTTT.

Worth noting for this clonotype: The final CDR3 position lacks the conserved phenylalanine or tryptophan, pointing to a likely read error. The rearrangement uses TRBV12-3 or TRBV12-4 and TRBJ1-5, with D possibly TRBD1 on 5 matching bases. Trimming cost V 6 bases and J 4 bases, with 16 bases left between them. The length of the CDR3 is 15 residues. CDR3 DNA: TGTGCCAGCAGACCGACAGTTCCTCCAAATCAGCCCCAGCATTAT. It translates to CASRPTVPPNQPQHY.